Detailed here is one TCR beta chain. This sample is drawn from a study of cytomegalovirus exposure and HLA in healthy donors. The protocol was immunoSEQ multiplex PCR, while the TCRdb copy is restricted to in-frame clones and leaves out a portion. This table has roughly 350,000 clones, just over 85% appearing once. Trimming left V 7 bases short and J 2 bases short, with 8 bases between. CDR3 size: 12 residues. Germline CDR1 reads MNHNS; CDR2 reads SASEGT. This sequence was found in a young woman in good health and CMV-seronegative. The chain carries TRBV6-1 and TRBJ2-5, with no clear D. The sequencing sample was made of PBMCs. The CDR3 loop is CASKSYQETQYF. The CDR3 DNA follows: TGTGCCAGCAAGAGTTATCAAGAGACCCAGTACTTC.